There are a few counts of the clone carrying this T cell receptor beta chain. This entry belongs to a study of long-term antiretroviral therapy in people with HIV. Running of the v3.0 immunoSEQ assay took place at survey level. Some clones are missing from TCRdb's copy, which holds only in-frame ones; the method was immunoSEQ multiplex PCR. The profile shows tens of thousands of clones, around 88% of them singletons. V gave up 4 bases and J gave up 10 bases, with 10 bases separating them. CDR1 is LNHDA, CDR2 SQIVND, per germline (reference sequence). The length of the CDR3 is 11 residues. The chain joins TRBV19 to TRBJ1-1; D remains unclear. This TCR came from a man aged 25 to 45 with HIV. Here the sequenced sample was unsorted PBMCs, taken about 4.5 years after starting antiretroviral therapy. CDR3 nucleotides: TGTGCCAGTAGTAAGAGGGATGGAGCTTTCTTT. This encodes CASSKRDGAFF.